This TCR beta chain derives from a study of blood T cell repertoires in COVID-19 (TCRdb year 2020). About the investigation overall: Samples covering the acute and convalescent phases of COVID-19 were provided by collaborators in the United States, Italy and Spain. The material from the prospective study consisted of cDNA or gDNA derived from T cells, B-cell-depleted T cells, or PBMCs. The dataset comprised deeply sampled blood TCRbeta repertoires from subjects exposed to, actively infected with, or recovered from COVID-19. The repertoires were released in a freely available public database intended as a resource for research on the immune response to SARS-CoV-2. The samples were drawn from the first 160 participants of the ongoing ImmuneRACE study and from 1,254 subjects provided by 6 global collaborators. Nearly every sample came with metadata listing a de-identified subject ID, COVID-19 status, age in years and sex. Where available, HLA class I and class II types were taken from metadata supplied by the sample provider and were not determined by assay-based typing.

In the germline V gene, CDR1 corresponds to MGHRA and CDR2 to YSYEKL. Measured from the cysteine to the phenylalanine, the CDR3 is 14 residues long. The retained sequence is limited to the CDR3, 42 bases, with the frame set at the first base. For this chain, trimming is 6 bases at the V end and 1 base at the J end, and the number of junction bases without a gene match is 2. As to this clone: The clone's antigen remains unknown. Within one base of it there is no much larger clone, and no base qualities were kept.

Beyond this particular receptor, the publication reports: The amount of clinical and demographic metadata varied by source and participant and was provided uncurated.

The immunoSEQ Assay, a bias-controlled multiplex PCR, was used to amplify TCRbeta CDR3 regions from genomic DNA. On the study's bioinformatics: The number of nucleated cells in each sample was estimated from the amplification of reference gene primers within the assay. To quantify the absolute abundance of each unique TCRbeta CDR3 rearrangement, sequence reads were collapsed and filtered. For each sample, productive Simpson clonality was calculated as the square root of Simpson's diversity index across productive rearrangements. The table was pulled from immuneACCESS by TCRdb, which kept in-frame rearrangements only. Such tables lose some clones; where checked, under half of the loss comes from unresolved V genes, and the rest has no known cause. V, J and clone size were drawn from that table, and D and trimming were deduced from the DNA. The sample includes around 170,000 clones, with about 87% observed a single time. The ten biggest clones cover around 24% of the sample.

Each collaborating institution followed its own protocols to collect whole blood in K2EDTA tubes. For TCRbeta analysis, collaborators shipped samples as frozen whole blood, isolated PBMCs, or DNA extracted from either of those sample types. This receptor was taken from a man aged 55 to 70 with acute or convalescent COVID-19. The chain is assembled from TRBV4-1 and TRBJ2-2, with TRBD2 matching 7 junction bases. Sequenced material: peripheral blood. The CDR3 has the sequence CASRTSLNTGELFF. The nucleotide sequence is given as TGCGCCAGCAGGACTAGCTTGAACACCGGGGAGCTGTTTTTT.